The 15 T cell receptor beta chains below come from one sample, sequenced in a study of cytomegalovirus exposure and HLA in healthy donors. TCRdb keeps only in-frame clones here, not all; method: immunoSEQ multiplex PCR. The sample includes some 68,000 clones, over 95% seen only once; the top ten take approximately 2.5%. The specimen sequenced was PBMCs. The receptors shown here come from a man aged 18 to 30 in good health and CMV-seronegative.

The V gene is TRBV4-2, the J gene TRBJ1-2; the D is unclear. Trimming took 4 bases from V and 8 from J, leaving 11 bases between them. This CDR3 has 12 residues. Germline V gives CDR1 LGHNA, CDR2 YNFKEQ. The CDR3 sequence: CASSPLLGGYTF. In nucleotides, the CDR3 is TGTGCCAGCAGCCCCTTGTTGGGCGGCTACACCTTC.

The J gene is TRBJ2-6, the V gene TRBV19, with D perhaps TRBD1 (5 bases). The CDR3 totals 16 residues. V dropped 4 bases and J dropped 0 bases, with 10 bases sitting between them. In germline, CDR1 is LNHDA, CDR2 SQIVND (reference sequence). This CDR3 reads CASSNTGFSGANVLTF. The DNA for the CDR3 is TGTGCCAGTAGTAATACAGGATTCTCTGGGGCCAACGTCCTGACTTTC.

This chain links TRBV19 with TRBJ2-1; D call uncertain. Germline loops: CDR1 LNHDA, CDR2 SQIVND (reference sequence). The V and J ends lost 1 base and 2 bases respectively, with 3 bases between them. The length of the CDR3 is 13 residues. The CDR3 sequence is CASSIGPYNEQFF. The CDR3 nucleotides are TGTGCCAGTAGTATAGGGCCCTACAATGAGCAGTTCTTC.

V and J are TRBV15 and TRBJ1-2, with TRBD1 matching 8 bases. The CDR3 runs to 16 residues. Germline lookup yields CDR1 LNHNV and CDR2 YYDKDF (reference sequence). The ends lost 4 bases at V and 0 bases at J; junction bases unmatched: 7. The CDR3 sequence is CATSKSDRAPNYGYTF. The CDR3 bases are TGTGCCACCAGCAAGTCGGACAGGGCGCCTAACTATGGCTACACCTTC.

The chain recombines TRBV6-1 with TRBJ2-2; a weak D match, TRBD2 (5 bases). The V gene's germline CDR1 is MNHNS and CDR2 SASEGT. There are 15 residues in the CDR3. The ends were cut back, 7 bases at V and 3 bases at J, with 15 bases in the middle. This chain's CDR3 is CASNARGFDTGELFF. Here the CDR3 DNA reads TGTGCCAGCAATGCTCGAGGGTTCGACACCGGGGAGCTGTTTTTT.

The chain is built from TRBV6-5 and TRBJ1-1; possible D gene TRBD1, 5 bases. The CDR3 length is 14 residues. Between the trimmed V and J ends, which lost 2 bases and 3 bases, there was a span of 10 bases. The germline V gene has CDR1 MNHEY and CDR2 SVGAGI. The CDR3 sequence: CASSYQGLDTEAFF. CDR3 sequence (DNA): TGTGCCAGCAGTTACCAGGGATTGGACACTGAAGCTTTCTTT.

The chain couples TRBV25-1 to TRBJ1-4, with D possibly TRBD1 on 6 matching bases. Germline-derived CDR1 and CDR2 are MGHDK and SYGVNS. V was pared by 6 bases and J by 11 bases, with 19 bases between. The CDR3 is made up of 14 amino acids. CDR3 nucleotide sequence: TGTGCCAGCAGCGGATTGGACAGTCCGGTGAAACTGTTTTTT. Amino acids: CASSGLDSPVKLFF.

The chain employs TRBV27 and TRBJ2-1; TRBD1 is a possible D gene (5 bases). Trimming left V 6 bases short and J 0 bases short, with 18 bases between. The CDR3 runs to 17 residues. The V gene's germline CDR1 is MNHEY and CDR2 SMNVEV (reference sequence). DNA of the CDR3: TGTGCCAGCAGATCGTTAAGGGGATTAAGCTCCTACAATGAGCAGTTCTTC. Encoded protein: CASRSLRGLSSYNEQFF.

V and J are TRBV29-1 and TRBJ2-7; 7 bases are shared with TRBD1. From germline, CDR1 is SQVTM and CDR2 ANQGSEA. With 7 bases clipped from V and 3 bases from J, the junction kept 12 bases outside the gene matches. The CDR3 spans 14 residues. In DNA, the CDR3 is TGCAGCGCAGCCCGGGACAGCAGTAACTACGAGCAGTACTTC. This translates into CSAARDSSNYEQYF.

The J gene is TRBJ2-1, the V gene TRBV27; D possibly corresponds to TRBD1 (6 bases). This CDR3 is 20 amino acids long. Trimming stripped 0 bases from V and 1 base from J, with 22 bases between. Per germline, CDR1 MNHEY and CDR2 SMNVEV (reference sequence). CDR3 loop: CASSLSLRRTDRPSYNEQFF. CDR3 nucleotides: TGTGCCAGCAGTTTATCGCTTCGAAGGACAGACCGGCCGTCCTACAATGAGCAGTTCTTC.

This clone has just one count. The rearrangement uses TRBV4-1 and TRBJ2-7, with 7 bases lining up with TRBD2. CDR3 length equals 15 residues. J lost 3 bases, V lost 3 bases, and 8 bases had no gene match. Germline V lookup: CDR1 MGHRA, CDR2 YSYEKL. Here the CDR3 reads CASSQEGGDYYEQYF. CDR3 nucleotide sequence: TGCGCCAGCAGCCAGGAGGGAGGGGATTACTACGAGCAGTACTTC.

In this sample, this clone turned up once. DNA for the CDR3: TGTGCCACCTTACGGGACAGTTCTGGAAACACCATATATTTT. This encodes CATLRDSSGNTIYF. The gene calls are TRBV2 and TRBJ1-3, with 7 nucleotides matching TRBD1. The V segment lost 10 bases and the J segment 1 base; nucleotides outside the gene matches: 7. CDR1 and CDR2 (germline): SNHLY, FYNNEI. The CDR3 runs to 14 residues.

This clone appeared a few times. The CDR3 bases are TGTGCCAGCACCCTTAGGACAGGAGCCTACGAGCAGTACTTC. Amino acid sequence: CASTLRTGAYEQYF. This sequence joins TRBV6-1 and TRBJ2-7; 7 positions match TRBD1. J was trimmed by 2 bases and V by 7 bases; bases with no gene match: 8. This CDR3 region has 14 residues. From germline, CDR1 is MNHNS and CDR2 SASEGT.

This rearrangement joins TRBV9 to TRBJ1-3; 7 nucleotides match TRBD1. Per the germline V gene, CDR1 is SGDLS and CDR2 is YYNGEE. V lost 4 bases to trimming and J lost 4 bases; unmatched junction nucleotides: 8. The length of the CDR3 is 15 residues. The CDR3 DNA reads as TGTGCCAGCAGCCTACAGGGGCAGCGAGGAAACACCATATATTTT. Encoded protein: CASSLQGQRGNTIYF.

V gene TRBV10-3 combines with J gene TRBJ1-2; the match to TRBD1 covers 7 bases. This CDR3 region has 15 residues. Germline values: CDR1 ENHRY, CDR2 SYGVKD. V was clipped by 6 bases and J by 2 bases; unmatched bases: 9. CDR3 amino acids: CAIRPTDRENYGYTF. CDR3 bases: TGTGCCATCAGGCCCACTGACAGGGAAAACTATGGCTACACCTTC.